The 3 T cell receptor beta chains below were found in one sample sequenced in a study of blood T cell repertoires in COVID-19. The protocol was immunoSEQ multiplex PCR, while the TCRdb copy is restricted to in-frame clones and leaves out a portion. The sample shows hundreds of thousands of clones, around 83% of them seen only once. Source material: peripheral blood. These receptors came from an elderly man with acute or convalescent COVID-19.

The table lists this clone with a few counts. V and J are TRBV5-4 and TRBJ2-7; 14 nucleotides match TRBD2. V shed 3 bases and J 5 bases; nucleotides not matched to a gene: 1. The CDR3 is 14 amino acids. CDR1 SGHNT and CDR2 YYREEE come from the germline V gene (reference sequence). The CDR3 DNA reads as TGTGCCAGCAGCTGGGGACTAGCGGGAGACGAGCAGTACTTC. This gives the protein CASSWGLAGDEQYF.

V usage is TRBV10-3 and J usage is TRBJ2-3, with D tentatively TRBD2 (6 bases). Per the germline V gene, CDR1 is ENHRY and CDR2 is SYGVKD. This CDR3 contains 18 residues. With 2 bases removed from V and 3 bases from J, the gap between germline ends came to 21 bases. This CDR3 reads CAISELGRGGLQTDTQYF. CDR3 DNA sequence: TGTGCCATCAGTGAGCTAGGGCGGGGTGGATTACAGACAGATACGCAGTATTTT.

The chain joins TRBV27 to TRBJ1-1; D is undetermined. This CDR3 has 13 amino acids. Germline V gene sequence: CDR1 MNHEY, CDR2 SMNVEV (reference sequence). V lost 5 bases, J lost 2 bases, and 9 bases lay in between. As DNA, the CDR3 is TGTGCCAGCAGTGGTGGAGGTAACACTGAAGCTTTCTTT. This codes for CASSGGGNTEAFF.